This T cell receptor beta chain derives from a study of identical twins. One entry per CDR3 protein results from TCRdb running MiXCR on the 5' RACE reads. The sample consists of about 890,000 distinct CDR3 sequences, approximately 13% of them appearing once. There are many counts of this clonotype. Its specificity is unknown. Findings and limits, study-wide: Alpha sequences that were out-of-frame and twin-shared showed an excess of low generation probability.

V gave up 0 bases and J gave up 6 bases, with 13 bases separating them. CDR1 is SGHAT, CDR2 FQNNGV, per germline. There are 15 residues in the CDR3. These same data were also listed under a study on yellow fever vaccine responses in identical twins.

This clonotype originated in a woman aged 18 to 35 in good health. The V and J genes are TRBV11-2 and TRBJ2-3; D call uncertain. What was sequenced was PBMCs. The DNA for the CDR3 is TGTGCCAGCAGCTTAGAGGATGCCGGTGCGGATACGCAGTATTTT. It codes for CASSLEDAGADTQYF.